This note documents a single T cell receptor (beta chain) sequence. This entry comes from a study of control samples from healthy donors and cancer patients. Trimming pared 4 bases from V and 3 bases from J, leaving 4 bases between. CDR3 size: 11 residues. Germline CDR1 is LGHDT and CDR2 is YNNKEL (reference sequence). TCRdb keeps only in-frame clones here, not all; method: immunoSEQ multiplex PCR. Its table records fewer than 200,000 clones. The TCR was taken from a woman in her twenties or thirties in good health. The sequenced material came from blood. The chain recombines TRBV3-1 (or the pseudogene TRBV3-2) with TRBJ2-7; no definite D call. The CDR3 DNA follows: TGTGCCAGCAGCCGTTACTACGAGCAGTACTTC. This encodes CASSRYYEQYF.